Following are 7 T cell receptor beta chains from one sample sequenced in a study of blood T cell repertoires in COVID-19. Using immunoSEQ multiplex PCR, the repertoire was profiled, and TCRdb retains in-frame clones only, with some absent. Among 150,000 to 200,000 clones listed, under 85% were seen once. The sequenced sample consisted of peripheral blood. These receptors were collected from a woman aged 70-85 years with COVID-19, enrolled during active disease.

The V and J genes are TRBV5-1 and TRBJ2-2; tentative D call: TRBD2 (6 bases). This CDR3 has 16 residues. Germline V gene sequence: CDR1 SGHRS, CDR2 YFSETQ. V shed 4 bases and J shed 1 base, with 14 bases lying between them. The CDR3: CASSAQLGGNTGELFF. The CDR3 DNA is TGCGCCAGCAGCGCCCAATTGGGGGGGAACACCGGGGAGCTGTTTTTT.

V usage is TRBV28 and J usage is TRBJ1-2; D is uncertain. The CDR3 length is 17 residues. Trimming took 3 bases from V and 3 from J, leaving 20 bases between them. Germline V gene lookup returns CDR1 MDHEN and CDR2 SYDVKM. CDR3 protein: CASSLAPTYGVDYGYTF. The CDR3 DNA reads TGTGCCAGCAGTTTGGCGCCTACCTATGGAGTTGACTATGGCTACACCTTC.

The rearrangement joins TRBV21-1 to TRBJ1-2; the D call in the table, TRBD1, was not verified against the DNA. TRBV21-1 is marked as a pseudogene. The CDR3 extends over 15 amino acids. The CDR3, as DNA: TGTGCCAGCAGCAAAGAAGGGGTCCTACCCTATGGCTACACCTTC. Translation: CASSKEGVLPYGYTF.

CDR3 DNA: TGTGCCAGCAGCCCGAAGGGGACAGACACTGAAGCTTTCTTT. Translating gives CASSPKGTDTEAFF. The rearrangement uses TRBV7-3 and TRBJ1-1; 7 bases fit TRBD1. V lost 5 bases, J lost 3 bases, and 6 bases stayed unmatched. The germline gives CDR1 SGHTA, CDR2 FQGTGA. This CDR3 spans 14 amino acids.

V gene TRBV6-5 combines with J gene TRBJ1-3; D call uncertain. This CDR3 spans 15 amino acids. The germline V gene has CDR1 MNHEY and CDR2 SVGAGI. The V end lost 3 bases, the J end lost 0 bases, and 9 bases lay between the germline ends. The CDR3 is CASSYARDSGNTIYF. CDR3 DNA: TGTGCCAGCAGTTATGCCCGGGACTCTGGAAACACCATATATTTT.

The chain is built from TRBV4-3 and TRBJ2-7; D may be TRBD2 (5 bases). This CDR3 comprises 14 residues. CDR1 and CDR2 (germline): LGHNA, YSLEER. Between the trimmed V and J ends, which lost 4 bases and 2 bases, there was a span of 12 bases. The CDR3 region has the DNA TGCGCCAGCAGCCCAACCGGGATTCCCTACGAGCAGTACTTC. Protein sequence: CASSPTGIPYEQYF.

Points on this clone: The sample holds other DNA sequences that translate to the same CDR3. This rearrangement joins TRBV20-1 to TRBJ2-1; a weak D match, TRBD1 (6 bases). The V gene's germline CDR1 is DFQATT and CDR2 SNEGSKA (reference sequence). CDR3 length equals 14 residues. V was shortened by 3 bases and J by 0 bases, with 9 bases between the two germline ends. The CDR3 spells CSASRGSSYNEQFF. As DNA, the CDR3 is TGCAGTGCTAGTAGGGGGAGCTCCTACAATGAGCAGTTCTTC.